The sequence of this T cell receptor beta chain was determined in a study of shared clonotypes between healthy human individuals (dated by TCRdb to about 2020). About the study as a whole: The cohort included a few men and a couple of women between 18 and 49 years of age. For each donor, CD4 naive and CD4 memory were each run on three plates, CD8 naive on two plates, and CD8 memory on one plate. The study deeply sequenced blood TCR repertoires of about 5 healthy adults to estimate repertoire size and the extent of clonotype sharing between individuals. Libraries were prepared and TCR repertoires were sequenced by different laboratories using diverse techniques, in order to increase sequencing depth and limit assay-specific biases. Per donor, leukapheresis produced somewhere between about 0.8 and 9.5 billion PBMCs.

Using the deep immunoSEQ assay, multiplex PCR amplified TCR CDR3 regions from genomic DNA. Extracted genomic DNA from each cell subset was distributed evenly across all wells of several immunoSEQ 96-well plates, and each plate was treated as a replicate. For sorted subsets, approximately 200 ng of genomic DNA, equivalent to around 30,000 T cell genomes, went into each replicate PCR. Purified libraries were quantified with a Qubit 3.0 fluorometer, sized on a Bioanalyzer 2100, and re-quantified with the KAPA Library Quantification kit. Every immunoSEQ 96-well plate was sequenced on a separate single-read 150-cycle Illumina NextSeq 550 flow cell. On the authors' methods: Because only junctional sequences without quality scores were contained in the immunoSEQ output, filtering matching that applied to full-length reads could not be performed. Sequences were annotated with PyIR, a Python wrapper for IgBLAST v1.9, and V/J genes and CDR3 were assigned using IMGT germline references. Any read was removed if the V/J assignment was weak (E-value above 1e-6), the CDR3 was missing, or the read contained stop codons, out-of-frame junctions, or ambiguous translated residues. V3J clonotypes were defined as sequences sharing the same inferred V gene, J gene, and CDR3 amino acid sequence. To compute the percentage overlap between repertoires, the number of shared unique clonotypes was divided by the size of the smaller repertoire. Three approaches were used to assess repertoire richness: RTK rarefaction, the Chao1 estimator, and Recon v2.1 estimates of unobserved clonotypes. Generation probabilities for all TCRbeta clonotypes obtained by the gDNA method from a handful of donors were computed using OLGA. TCRdb re-hosts the immuneACCESS table, in-frame sequences only. Its copies lack some clones; in the studies checked, an unresolved V gene accounts for under half of them, and the cause for the rest is not known. V, J and clone size were drawn from that table, and D and trimming were deduced from the DNA. The table for this sample lists 1.4 million or so clones; approximately 98.5% of them were counted only once. The ten biggest clones cover 0.36% of the sample.

Donors were healthy HIV-negative adults with no recently reported acute infections or vaccinations. Every donor was a Caucasian adult living in Nashville, Tennessee, USA. Magnetic negative selection was used to enrich CD4+ T cells, after which naive cells were positively selected on CD45RA and the negative fraction became the memory subset. After blood collection by leukapheresis, PBMCs were isolated using Ficoll-Histopaque density gradient centrifugation and then cryopreserved in the vapor phase of liquid nitrogen. Purity and quantity of every magnetically sorted T cell population were checked by analytical flow cytometry. Genomic DNA was isolated from each sorted fraction and quantified by UV absorbance on a Nanodrop 2000c. With regard to this clone: It has no known antigen specificity. The junction departs from the called germline gene at one end, perhaps through a read error.

Overall study results and their limits: Sharing across a few donors was observed for about 5% of naive CD4, under 4% of naive CD8, 2% to 2.5% of memory CD4, and approximately 0.41% of memory CD8 clonotypes. Only blood was sampled, and tissue TCR repertoires likely differ from those in blood. The genetic and exposure-history diversity represented was limited by the small number of donors. Even with the large sequencing depth, rarefaction of the sorted-subset datasets indicated that sequencing was incomplete. Pairwise subsampling indicated that sequencing depth was expected to affect the degree of clonotype sharing among donors. Higher generation probabilities were observed for clonotypes shared by all four sorted-subset donors than for non-shared clonotypes. Larger estimated clonotype richness was generally found for naive subsets than for memory subsets.

Its CDR3 holds 13 amino acids, cysteine through phenylalanine. Only the CDR3 DNA stays, 39 bases, in frame from base 1. The germline V gene encodes CDR1 SSHAT and CDR2 FNYEAQ (reference sequence). The rearranged chain carries TRBV7-7 and TRBJ2-1, with TRBD1 tentatively as D gene (6 bases match). The sequence came from a man between 25 and 39 years old in good health. Sequencing was done on a sample of naive CD4+ T cells sorted from blood. What this sample's cell subset or site label stands for: CD45RA+ positively selected. The sequenced DNA: TGTGCTAGCAGCTTTTCAGGGGCGAGTGAGCAGTTCTTC. Translation gives CASSFSGASEQFF.